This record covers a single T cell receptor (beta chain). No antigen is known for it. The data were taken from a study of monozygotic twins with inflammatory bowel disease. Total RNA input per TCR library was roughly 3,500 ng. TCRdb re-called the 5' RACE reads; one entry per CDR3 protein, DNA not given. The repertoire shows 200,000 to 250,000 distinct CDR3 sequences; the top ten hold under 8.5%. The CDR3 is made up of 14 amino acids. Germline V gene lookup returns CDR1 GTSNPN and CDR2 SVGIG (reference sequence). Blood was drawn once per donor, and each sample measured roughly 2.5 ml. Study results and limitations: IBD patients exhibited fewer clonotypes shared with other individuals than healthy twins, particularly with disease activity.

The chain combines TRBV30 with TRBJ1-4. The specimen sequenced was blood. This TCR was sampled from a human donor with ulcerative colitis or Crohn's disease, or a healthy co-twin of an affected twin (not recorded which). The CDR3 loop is CAWSKDPGSEKLFF. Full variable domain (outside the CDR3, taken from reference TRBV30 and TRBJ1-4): SQTIHQWPATLVQPVGSPLSLECTVEGTSNPNLYWYRQAAGRGLQLLFYSVGIGQISSEVPQNLSASRPQDRQFILSSKKLLLSDSGFYLCAWSKDPGSEKLFFGSGTQLSVL.